A selection of T cell receptor beta chains follows, all from one sample in a study of cytomegalovirus exposure and HLA in healthy donors. TCRdb's copy holds only in-frame clones and misses some; the assay was immunoSEQ multiplex PCR. Of 150,000 to 200,000 clones listed, more than 85% were seen once; the top ten hold more than 0.2%. Sequencing used PBMCs. The receptors were gathered from a girl in the first two years of life in good health and CMV-seronegative. Both conserved end residues are part of each CDR3. A D gene is named only where the DNA matches it firmly. The listing skips clone size in some rows; elsewhere it reads once, few, many or a size class.

clone size	V gene	J gene	D gene	CDR3 protein	CDR3 DNA
.	TRBV6-5	TRBJ2-5	TRBD1	CASSYKGAGETQYF	TGTGCCAGCAGTTATAAGGGGGCTGGGGAGACCCAGTACTTC
.	TRBV15	TRBJ2-1	.	CATSRQGNEQFF	TGTGCCACCAGCAGACAGGGCAATGAGCAGTTCTTC
.	TRBV9	TRBJ2-2	.	CASSPGSNRELFF	TGTGCCAGCAGTCCCGGGAGTAACCGGGAGCTGTTTTTT
.	TRBV10-3	TRBJ2-1	TRBD1	CAISERGQYSNEQFF	TGTGCCATCAGTGAGAGGGGACAGTATTCCAATGAGCAGTTCTTC
.	TRBV7-9	TRBJ1-2	.	CASSLGVGGNGYTF	TGTGCCAGCAGCCTAGGGGTTGGGGGCAATGGCTACACCTTC
.	TRBV6-5	TRBJ2-1	TRBD2	CASSYLAGGHNEQFF	TGTGCCAGCAGTTACCTGGCGGGAGGGCACAATGAGCAGTTCTTC
once	TRBV5-6	TRBJ1-6	TRBD1	CASSLQGFHSYNSPLHF	TGTGCCAGCAGCTTACAGGGGTTCCACTCCTATAATTCACCCCTCCACTTT
.	TRBV4-2	TRBJ2-7	TRBD2	CASSQFFPGLGNEQYF	TGTGCCAGCAGCCAATTCTTCCCGGGACTAGGGAACGAGCAGTACTTC
.	TRBV27	TRBJ2-1	.	CASSFLRNEQFF	TGTGCCAGCAGTTTTTTGAGGAATGAGCAGTTCTTC
.	TRBV30	TRBJ2-7	.	CAWTPGMGEQYF	TGTGCCTGGACCCCGGGAATGGGCGAGCAGTACTTC
.	TRBV5-6	TRBJ2-1	TRBD2	CASSTMGLAGGLYNEQFF	TGTGCCAGCAGCACGATGGGACTAGCGGGAGGGCTCTACAATGAGCAGTTCTTC
.	TRBV10-3	TRBJ2-4	TRBD2	CAISDRLAVAKNIQYF	TGTGCCATCAGTGATCGGCTAGCGGTAGCCAAAAACATTCAGTACTTC
.	TRBV4-3	TRBJ2-7	.	CASSQYLADYEQYF	TGCGCCAGCAGCCAATATCTAGCCGACTACGAGCAGTACTTC
few	TRBV7-8	TRBJ1-1	TRBD1	CASSPRTGNTEAFF	TGTGCCAGCAGCCCCCGGACAGGGAACACTGAAGCTTTCTTT
.	TRBV6-5	TRBJ1-5	TRBD1	CASRRQGGQPQHF	TGTGCCAGCAGAAGACAGGGTGGGCAGCCCCAGCATTTT
.	TRBV6-1	TRBJ2-7	TRBD1	CASSENLSTGGYEQYF	TGTGCCAGCAGTGAAAACCTCAGTACAGGGGGCTACGAGCAGTACTTC
once	TRBV5-8	TRBJ1-5	.	CASSLHHIFGVSNQPQHF	TGTGCCAGCAGCTTGCATCATATTTTCGGGGTCAGCAATCAGCCCCAGCATTTT
.	TRBV7-6	TRBJ2-7	TRBD1	CASSLGQGAARYEQYF	TGTGCCAGCAGCTTAGGACAGGGTGCGGCAAGGTACGAGCAGTACTTC
.	TRBV6-5	TRBJ2-2	TRBD1	CASSSQGTGELFF	TGTGCCAGCAGTTCACAGGGGACCGGGGAGCTGTTTTTT
.	TRBV5-1	TRBJ1-1	TRBD1	CASSWGQSSTEAFF	TGCGCCAGCAGCTGGGGACAGAGTAGCACTGAAGCTTTCTTT
.	TRBV6-6	TRBJ2-5	.	CASSSGVVETQYF	TGTGCCAGCAGTTCCGGGGTGGTCGAGACCCAGTACTTC
.	TRBV4-1	TRBJ2-7	.	CASSQPIRAYEQYF	TGCGCCAGCAGCCAACCCATCCGAGCCTACGAGCAGTACTTC
.	TRBV29-1	TRBJ2-1	.	CSVARRGARNHEQFF	TGCAGCGTTGCGCGGAGGGGCGCCCGGAACCATGAGCAGTTCTTC
.	TRBV7-9	TRBJ1-3	TRBD1	CASSHEGQPGNTIYF	TGTGCCAGCAGCCACGAGGGACAGCCTGGAAACACCATATATTTT
.	TRBV5-4	TRBJ1-2	.	CASSLDRRDGYTF	TGTGCCAGCAGCTTGGACCGGAGGGATGGCTACACCTTC
.	TRBV11-3	TRBJ2-1	TRBD2	CASSLASTSGGHNEQFF	TGTGCCAGCAGCTTAGCCTCTACTAGCGGAGGACACAATGAGCAGTTCTTC
.	TRBV7-2	TRBJ1-3	.	CASSPFLGEAGNTIYF	TGTGCCAGCAGCCCGTTTCTCGGGGAGGCAGGAAACACCATATATTTT
.	TRBV30	TRBJ2-7	TRBD1	CAWRAGTGEDEQYF	TGTGCCTGGAGGGCCGGGACAGGGGAGGACGAGCAGTACTTC
.	TRBV6-1	TRBJ2-1	.	CASSELAPSYNEQFF	TGTGCCAGCAGTGAACTAGCACCCTCCTACAATGAGCAGTTCTTC
.	TRBV29-1	TRBJ2-5	TRBD2	CSVRTGTSGETQYF	TGCAGCGTGCGGACCGGGACTAGCGGAGAGACCCAGTACTTC
.	TRBV4-3	TRBJ2-3	.	CASSQTGSTDTQYF	TGCGCCAGCAGCCAAACCGGGAGCACAGATACGCAGTATTTT
.	TRBV7-9	TRBJ2-1	.	CASIGGTDLYNEQFF	TGTGCCAGCATAGGGGGGACAGACCTTTACAATGAGCAGTTCTTC
.	TRBV6-4	TRBJ2-3	.	CASSDGGATDTQYF	TGTGCCAGCAGTGACGGGGGGGCCACAGATACGCAGTATTTT
once	TRBV27	TRBJ2-7	TRBD1	CASSLTRDRVYEQYF	TGTGCCAGCAGTCTCACACGGGACAGGGTGTACGAGCAGTACTTC
.	TRBV5-1	TRBJ2-1	TRBD2	CASRDGLAGNNEQFF	TGCGCCAGCAGGGACGGACTAGCGGGGAACAATGAGCAGTTCTTC
.	TRBV19	TRBJ1-1	.	CASRDTNTEAFF	TGTGCCAGCCGGGACACTAACACTGAAGCTTTCTTT